The clone carrying this T cell receptor beta chain was seen a few times. Its antigen remains unknown. V was shortened by 3 bases and J by 2 bases, with 15 bases between the two germline ends. CDR1 and CDR2 (germline): SGDLS, YYNGEE. This CDR3 contains 15 residues. Researchers ran the PCR with 60 Vbeta and 13 Jbeta primers. The protocol was immunoSEQ multiplex PCR, while the TCRdb copy is restricted to in-frame clones and leaves out a portion. The sample carries about 150,000 clones, 55% to 75% recorded once. The data originate from a study of cytomegalovirus exposure and HLA in healthy donors. Study-level information: Sequencing of some 200 million T cells in an earlier analysis found about 120 million unique TCR beta sequences. In an early release, HLA-typed donors contributed approximately 80 million unique TCR sequences.

General study findings and limits: Trimming of TCR beta V- and J-genes showed a link, identified in a later analysis, to a missense DCLRE1C variant. A few of the chains that were CMV-associated were confirmed in vitro to be specific for CMV antigens.

The chain uses TRBV9 and TRBJ2-7; weak D call: TRBD2 (6 bases). The TCR sequence derives from a woman aged 55-70 years in good health and CMV-seropositive. Sequencing input: PBMCs. The CDR3 here is CASSGRDSPTYEQYF. CDR3 nucleotide sequence: TGTGCCAGCAGCGGGAGGGACTCCCCGACCTACGAGCAGTACTTC.